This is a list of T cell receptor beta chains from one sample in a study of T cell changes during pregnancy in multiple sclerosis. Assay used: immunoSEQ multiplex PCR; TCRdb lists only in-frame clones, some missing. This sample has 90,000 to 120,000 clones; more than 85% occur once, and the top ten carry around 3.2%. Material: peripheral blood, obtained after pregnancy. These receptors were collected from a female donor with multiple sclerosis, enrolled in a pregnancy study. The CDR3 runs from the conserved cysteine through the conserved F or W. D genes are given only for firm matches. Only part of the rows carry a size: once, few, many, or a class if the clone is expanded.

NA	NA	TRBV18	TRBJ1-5	TGTGCCAGCTCGCCTTCGACAGCCATCAATCAGCCCCAGCATTTT	CASSPSTAINQPQHF
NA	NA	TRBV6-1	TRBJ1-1	TGTGCCAGCAGTGAAAGTCCAGAGAACACTGAAGCTTTCTTT	CASSESPENTEAFF
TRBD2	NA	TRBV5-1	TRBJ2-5	TGCGCCAGCAGCTCCCCGGGACTAGCGAAAGAGACCCAGTACTTC	CASSSPGLAKETQYF
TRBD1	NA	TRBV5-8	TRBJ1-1	TGTGCCAGCAGCTTACGAGGGACAGAGGCTTTCTTT	CASSLRGTEAFF
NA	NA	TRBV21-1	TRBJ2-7	TGTGCCAGCATCAAACGGGACAGAGAGCAGTACTTC	CASIKRDREQYF
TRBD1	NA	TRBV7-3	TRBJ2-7	TGTGCCAGCAGCCCCGGGACAGGCCACTACGAGCAGTACTTC	CASSPGTGHYEQYF
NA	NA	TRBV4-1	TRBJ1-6	TGCGCCAGCAGCCAACCCCGGGACAAAAATTCACCCCTCCACTTT	CASSQPRDKNSPLHF
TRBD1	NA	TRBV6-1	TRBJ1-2	TGTGCCAGCAGTGAAGCGCTTCAGGGGGCCTATGGCTACACCTTC	CASSEALQGAYGYTF
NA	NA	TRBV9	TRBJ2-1	TGTGCCAGCAGCGGAGGTCTGGGGGCTCAGTTCAATGAGCAGTTCTTC	CASSGGLGAQFNEQFF
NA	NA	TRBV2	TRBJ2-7	TGTGCCAGCATCCAAGGCGCAGGGTCCTACGAGCAGTACTTC	CASIQGAGSYEQYF
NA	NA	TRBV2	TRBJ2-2	TGTGCCAGCCAAGGAGGACCCGGGGAGCTGTTTTTT	CASQGGPGELFF
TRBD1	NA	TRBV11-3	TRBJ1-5	TGTGCCAGCACCGACAGGGATGGTCAGCCCCAGCATTTT	CASTDRDGQPQHF
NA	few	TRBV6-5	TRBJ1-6	TGTGCCAGCAACGAATGGGGCAGTAATTCACCCCTCCACTTT	CASNEWGSNSPLHF
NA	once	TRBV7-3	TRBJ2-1	TGTGCCAGCAGCTTAACCTCCGGGTTTACGAATGAGCAGTTCTTC	CASSLTSGFTNEQFF
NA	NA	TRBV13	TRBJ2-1	TGTGCCAGCAGCTTGACGGGGGGCGGATACAATGAGCAGTTCTTC	CASSLTGGGYNEQFF
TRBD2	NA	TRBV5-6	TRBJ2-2	TGTGCCAGCAGCAGACTAGCGGGGAGCATCGGCACCGGGGAGCTGTTTTTT	CASSRLAGSIGTGELFF
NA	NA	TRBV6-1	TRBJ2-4	TGTGCCAGCAGTGAAGCCTGGGGGCCAGCAAAGAAAAACATTCAGTACTTC	CASSEAWGPAKKNIQYF
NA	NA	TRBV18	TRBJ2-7	TGTGCCAGCTCCAGGGAATTGGGCGAGCAGTACTTC	CASSRELGEQYF
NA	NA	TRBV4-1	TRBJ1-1	TGCGCCAGCAGCCAATCACGAGACACTGAAGCTTTCTTT	CASSQSRDTEAFF
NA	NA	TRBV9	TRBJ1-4	TGTGCCAGCAGCGTAGGCGGGGGGAGCCGTGAAAAACTGTTTTTT	CASSVGGGSREKLFF
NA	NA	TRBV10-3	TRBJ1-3	TGTGCCGTTCAGGGGAGTGGAAACACCATATATTTT	CAVQGSGNTIYF
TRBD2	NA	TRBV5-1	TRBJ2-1	TGCGCCAGCCATCGTACCGGGGGGGCCTCCTACAATGAGCAGTTCTTC	CASHRTGGASYNEQFF
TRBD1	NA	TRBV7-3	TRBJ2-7	TGTGCCAGCAGCTTAGAGAGGGGACAGGGGGCTTCTAATTTTTACGAGCAGTACTTC	CASSLERGQGASNFYEQYF
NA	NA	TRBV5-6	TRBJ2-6	TGTGCCACCCTCGTTGGGGGCCCCTCTGGGGCCAACGTCCTGACTTTC	CATLVGGPSGANVLTF
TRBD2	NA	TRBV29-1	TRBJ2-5	TGCAGCGTTGAATCTAGCGGGGAGATCCAAGAGACCCAGTACTTC	CSVESSGEIQETQYF
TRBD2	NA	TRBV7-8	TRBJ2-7	TGTGCCAGCAGCCCCACACTAGCGAAAGTACTACGAGAGCAGTACTTC	CASSPTLAKVLREQYF
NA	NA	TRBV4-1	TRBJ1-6	TGCGCCAGCAGCCAAGTGGGGAAGGGGGATAATTCACCCCTCCACTTT	CASSQVGKGDNSPLHF
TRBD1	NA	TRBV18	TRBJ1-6	TGTGCCAGCTCCCCTCTAGGGACAGAGTCACCCCTCCACTTT	CASSPLGTESPLHF
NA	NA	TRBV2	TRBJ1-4	TGTGCCAGCAGTGACCGGGACAACCCCCTTGGGGAAAAACTGTTTTTT	CASSDRDNPLGEKLFF
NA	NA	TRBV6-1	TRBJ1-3	TGTGCCAGCAGTGAAGACCCGGACAACCTCCTGAGAAACACCATATATTTT	CASSEDPDNLLRNTIYF
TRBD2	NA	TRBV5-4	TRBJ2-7	TGTGCCAGCAGCTTGGGACTAGGAGCGGGGGGGGTCTACGAGCAGTACTTC	CASSLGLGAGGVYEQYF
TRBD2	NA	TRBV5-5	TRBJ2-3	TGTGCCAGCAGCCAAGATCGGGGGGGCCCAGATACGCAGTATTTT	CASSQDRGGPDTQYF
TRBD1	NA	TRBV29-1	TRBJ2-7	TGCAGCGTTGAAGAGGGGACAGGGGGATACGAGCAGTACTTC	CSVEEGTGGYEQYF
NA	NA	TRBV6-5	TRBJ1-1	TGTGCCAGCAGTTACGGGGCAGGGCCTGAAGCTTTCTTT	CASSYGAGPEAFF
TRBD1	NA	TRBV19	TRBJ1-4	TGTGCCAGTAATGACGGACAGGCTGCAACTAATGAAAAACTGTTTTTT	CASNDGQAATNEKLFF
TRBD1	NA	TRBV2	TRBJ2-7	TGTGCCAGCAGTGGGGACAGGGGGTTGGACGAGCAGTACTTC	CASSGDRGLDEQYF
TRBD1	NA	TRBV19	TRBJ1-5	TGTGCCAGTAGTCACCGGGACAGATACAATCAGCCCCAGCATTTT	CASSHRDRYNQPQHF
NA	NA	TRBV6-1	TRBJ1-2	TGTGCCAGCAGTGAAGTGGGTTGGGGCAACTATGGCTACACCTTC	CASSEVGWGNYGYTF
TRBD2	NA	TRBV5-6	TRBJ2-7	TGTGCCAGCAGTTTTAGCGGGGGGGCCTCTTACGAGCAGTACTTC	CASSFSGGASYEQYF
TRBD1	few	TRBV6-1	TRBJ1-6	TGTGCCCTCAACCCGAGGGAGGGACAGGACTCACCCCTCCACTTT	CALNPREGQDSPLHF
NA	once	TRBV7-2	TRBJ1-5	TGTGCCAGCAGCTTAGTGGATGACAGACTGTGGCCCCAGCATTTT	CASSLVDDRLWPQHF
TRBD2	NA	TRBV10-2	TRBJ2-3	TGCGCCAGCAGTGTACAGCGGGGGGGCCGTCGGGGCACAGATACGCAGTATTTT	CASSVQRGGRRGTDTQYF
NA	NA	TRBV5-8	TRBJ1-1	TGTGCCAGCAGGCAGCCGGGGGGGAGTATATGGACTGAAGCTTTCTTT	CASRQPGGSIWTEAFF
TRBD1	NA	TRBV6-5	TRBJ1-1	TGTGCCAGCAGTTACTCGCAGGGGGCAGATAGGACTGAAGCTTTCTTT	CASSYSQGADRTEAFF
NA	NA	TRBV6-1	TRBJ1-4	TGTGCCAGCAGTGGGGAGGGGTTTGGGGGAAAACTGTTTTTT	CASSGEGFGGKLFF
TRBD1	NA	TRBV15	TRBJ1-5	TGTGCCACCAGCAGAGATCGACAGGGACGAGGTCAGCCCCAGCATTTT	CATSRDRQGRGQPQHF
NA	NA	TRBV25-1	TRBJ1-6	TGTGCCAGCACCAGGACAGTCGACGGCTATAATTCACCCCTCCACTTT	CASTRTVDGYNSPLHF
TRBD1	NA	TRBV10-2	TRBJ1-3	TGCGCCAGCAGTGAGCGACAGGGGGGAACTGGAAACACCATATATTTT	CASSERQGGTGNTIYF
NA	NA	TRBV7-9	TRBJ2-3	TGTGCCAGCAGCTTAACAGGAGATACGCAGTATTTT	CASSLTGDTQYF
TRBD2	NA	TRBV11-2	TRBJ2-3	TGTGCCAGCAGCTTTGGGCTAGCGGGAAGCACAGATACGCAGTATTTT	CASSFGLAGSTDTQYF
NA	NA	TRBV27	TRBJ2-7	TGTGCCAGCAGAGGGGGGGCCCCCTACGAGCAGTACTTC	CASRGGAPYEQYF
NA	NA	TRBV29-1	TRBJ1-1	TGCAGCGTTGAAGATCACGACAGGAAACCCACGGGGCCTGAAGCTTTCTTT	CSVEDHDRKPTGPEAFF
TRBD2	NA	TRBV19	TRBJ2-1	TGTGCCAGTAAACCCTCTAGCGGGGGGGCCGTGAATGAGCAGTTCTTC	CASKPSSGGAVNEQFF